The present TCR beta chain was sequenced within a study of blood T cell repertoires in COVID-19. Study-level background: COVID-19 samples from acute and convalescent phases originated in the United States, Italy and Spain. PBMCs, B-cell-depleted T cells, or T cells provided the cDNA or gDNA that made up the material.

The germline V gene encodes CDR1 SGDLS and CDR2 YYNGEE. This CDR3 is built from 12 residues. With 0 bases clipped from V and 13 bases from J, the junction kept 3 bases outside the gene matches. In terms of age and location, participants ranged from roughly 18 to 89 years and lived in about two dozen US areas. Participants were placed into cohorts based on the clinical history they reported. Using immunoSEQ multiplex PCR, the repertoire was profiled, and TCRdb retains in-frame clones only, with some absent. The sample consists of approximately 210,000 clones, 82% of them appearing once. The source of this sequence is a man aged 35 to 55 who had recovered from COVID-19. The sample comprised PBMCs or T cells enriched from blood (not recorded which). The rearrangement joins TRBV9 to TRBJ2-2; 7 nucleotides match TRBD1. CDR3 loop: CASSVVGQRLFF. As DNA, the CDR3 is TGTGCCAGCAGCGTAGTGGGACAGAGGCTGTTTTTT.